The present entry profiles one T cell receptor beta chain with its context. The target of this receptor is not known. Base quality data are lacking; no much larger clone is found one base away. This sample is drawn from a study of CD8 T cells in acute hepatitis C reinfection (dated by TCRdb to the early 2020s). About the full investigation: This study examined the TCRbeta repertoire of CD8+ T cells that recognize the HCV NS3-1073 epitope, both during acute infection and after viral clearance. A handful of spontaneous resolvers provided paired acute and follow-up samples.

At the junction V is shortened by 6 bases and J by 0 bases, with 3 bases in between. The CDR3 contains 11 residues, cysteine and phenylalanine counted. Kept here is only the CDR3 DNA, which spans 33 bases and is read in frame from base 1. CDR1 and CDR2 were assigned from the germline V gene as MNHNS and SASEGT. The meaning of the sample's time point label: naive CD8 control sorted from an acute-time-point sample. Enrolled in the Montreal Hepatitis C Cohort (HEPCO) in Canada, the donors were people who inject drugs, and these donors were followed every 3 months. A positive HCV RNA or antibody test that followed a negative test within the previous 24 weeks was the definition used for acute primary HCV infection. Cells were surface stained with CD3, CD8 and CD45RO antibodies, and an aqua fixable dye was used to exclude dead cells. The cohort additionally had a handful of subjects who developed chronic infection, which was defined as HCV RNA positivity at 24 weeks. Once thawed from cryostorage, peripheral blood mononuclear cells underwent negative selection via the MACS CD8+ T cell Isolation Kit to obtain CD8+ T cells. A BD FACSAria II cell sorter was used to sort the cells.

The FACS-sorted cells had their genomic DNA extracted, and the commercial immunoSEQ service was used to sequence the TCRbeta chains. Per the authors' processing: The repertoire data were analyzed using ImmunoSEQ Analyzer software v3.0 and R v3.5.1. Only productive rearrangements were analyzed, as sequences containing stop codons or out-of-frame rearrangements were removed. The sequencing provider supplied the Simpson diversity, Shannon entropy, CDR3 length and nucleotide addition metrics. Clonotypes were grouped by frequency into dominant, sub-dominant, low or lowest abundance categories, and clonotypes below 0.1% were left out of most analyses. A CDR3 amino acid clonotype was designated public if detected in at least two subjects at a cumulative frequency of at least 0.5%. TCRdb limited this immuneACCESS table to in-frame rearrangements with V and J called. A share of clones is missing; checked studies link under half to unresolved V genes, and the rest is unexplained. V and J calls and clone size are copied from that table; D and trimming were computed from the DNA. The sample records some 38,000 clones, around nine tenths of which are singletons. 0.5% of the sample rests with the top ten.

Overall results and qualifications from the work: Thirteen public clonotypes were found regardless of outcome, and V04-02/J02-02 was used by one public clonotype. Because bulk sequencing covered only the TCRbeta chain, the alphabeta pairing of public clonotypes could not be determined. Diversity in the NS3-1073 specific repertoires was high, and no significant differences in diversity emerged among acute resolver, follow-up resolver and acute chronic samples. Chronically infected subjects had no follow-up repertoires because NS3-1073 specific cells were too rare to sort. CDR3 sequences shared with other epitopes were rarely observed, and exact matching may have been limited by differing sequencing approaches. All groups showed preferential use of the TRBV04 and TRBV06 gene families, a pattern that overrepresentation in the naive pool did not explain.

Input material: naive CD8+ T cells from PBMCs. This specimen's cell subset or site label, per the study, means: sorted total naive CD45RO-negative CD8+ T cells. This sequence was found in a man aged 25 to 45 with chronic hepatitis C. Rearrangement joined TRBV6-1 to TRBJ2-7, with the D gene uncertain. Read as DNA, the sequence is TGTGCCAGCAGCCGCTCCTACGAGCAGTACTTC. This yields the protein CASSRSYEQYF.